Listed here is a single TCR beta chain. This specimen belongs to a study of blood T cell repertoires in COVID-19. Study information: Sites across the United States, Italy and Spain contributed samples from acute and convalescent COVID-19. T cells, B-cell-depleted T cells, or PBMCs supplied cDNA or gDNA.

In the source study's methods: Amplifying reference gene primers gave estimates of nucleated cell counts. The repertoire was sequenced with immunoSEQ multiplex PCR; TCRdb's copy has only in-frame clones and lacks some. V and J calls and clone size are given by that table; D and trimming were obtained from the DNA. The table records more than 95,000 clones, around 83% of them present only once. The V end lost 2 bases, the J end lost 4 bases, and 11 bases lay between the germline ends. The CDR3 length is 14 residues. Germline values: CDR1 MNHNY, CDR2 SVGAGI (reference sequence). The sample was peripheral blood. The origin of this receptor is a woman at least 80 years old with COVID-19, enrolled during active disease. The gene calls are TRBV6-6 and TRBJ1-1, with D possibly being TRBD1 (5 bases). CDR3 loop: CASSYGRGSTEAFF. The CDR3 DNA follows: TGTGCCAGCAGTTACGGGCGGGGGAGCACTGAAGCTTTCTTT.